These 14 T cell receptor beta chains were sequenced from one sample in a study of shared clonotypes between healthy human individuals. Libraries were prepared by immunoSEQ multiplex PCR; TCRdb keeps only in-frame clonotypes and omits some of them. The sample carries over a million clones, 75% to 85% recorded once. Sequencing was performed on memory CD4+ T cells from PBMCs. As for subset: CD45RA-negative fraction. All receptors come from a man younger than 35 in good health. Some clones in this sample may be carry-over from other donors' samples.

This clone has only a few counts. V gene TRBV4-1 combines with J gene TRBJ2-1; TRBD2 matches 11 bases. Trimming removed 3 bases from V and 4 bases from J; junction bases left unmatched: 5. This CDR3 comprises 16 residues. The germline V gene encodes CDR1 MGHRA and CDR2 YSYEKL. In nucleotides, the CDR3 is TGCGCCAGCAGCCAGAGGGGACTAGCGGTTTACAATGAGCAGTTCTTC. Translated, it gives CASSQRGLAVYNEQFF.

This clone was seen once. V usage is TRBV18 and J usage is TRBJ2-6, with D possibly TRBD2 on 5 matching bases. There are 12 residues in the CDR3. The germline V gene encodes CDR1 KGHSH and CDR2 LQKENI. The germline V and J ends were trimmed by 3 bases and 19 bases, with 16 bases remaining between them. The CDR3 loop reads CASSPRIGLPTF. In DNA, the CDR3 is TGTGCCAGCTCACCGCGAATAGGACTCCCCACTTTC.

There are a few counts of this clone. The V call is TRBV4-1, the J call TRBJ1-1; 7 bases map to TRBD1. Trimming took 0 bases from V and 11 from J; bases not matched to a gene: 9. The CDR3 runs 14 residues. CDR1 and CDR2 (germline): MGHRA, YSYEKL. The CDR3 region is CASSQDSGRGWAFF. The CDR3 DNA follows: TGCGCCAGCAGCCAAGATAGTGGCAGGGGGTGGGCTTTCTTT.

The rearrangement joins TRBV30 to TRBJ1-1, with TRBD1 identical over 7 bases. The germline V gene has CDR1 GTSNPN and CDR2 SVGIG (reference sequence). The CDR3 runs 12 residues. V dropped 0 bases and J dropped 10; count of bases not matched to a gene: 5. The CDR3 is CAWSVSQGGAFF. In DNA, the CDR3 is TGTGCCTGGAGTGTTAGCCAGGGGGGAGCTTTCTTT.

The chain uses TRBV15 and TRBJ2-3; tentative D call: TRBD2 (6 bases). V shed 1 base and J shed 2 bases, with 22 bases lying between them. Germline CDR1 reads LNHNV; CDR2 reads YYDKDF (reference sequence). This CDR3 is 19 amino acids long. The CDR3, as DNA: TGTGCCACCAGCAGAGCACGAGGAGGGGACTCTTTCCCCACAGATACGCAGTATTTT. This gives the protein CATSRARGGDSFPTDTQYF.

This clone was recorded a few times. The V and J genes are TRBV2 and TRBJ1-6, with D perhaps matching TRBD1 (5 bases). Trimming stripped 5 bases from V and 6 bases from J, with 11 bases between. The CDR3 consists of 14 residues. The germline V gene encodes CDR1 SNHLY and CDR2 FYNNEI. The chain's CDR3 is CASSSGSANSPLHF. In DNA form, the CDR3 reads TGTGCCAGCAGTTCAGGGTCCGCTAATTCACCCCTCCACTTT.

Remarks on this clone: This CDR3 is also generated by other DNA sequences in the sample. The V and J genes are TRBV27 and TRBJ1-5, with D hard to call. The germline V and J ends were trimmed by 5 bases and 2 bases, with 7 bases remaining between them. In germline, CDR1 is MNHEY, CDR2 SMNVEV (reference sequence). The CDR3 is 13 amino acids. Here the CDR3 DNA reads TGTGCCAGCAGTCCGTTGGGCAATCAGCCCCAGCATTTT. It is translated as CASSPLGNQPQHF.

The V and J genes are TRBV7-8 and TRBJ2-1; 7 bases map to TRBD1. CDR1 is SGHVS and CDR2 is FQNEAQ in the germline V gene. V lost 3 bases and J lost 9; bases outside the gene matches: 11. The CDR3 spans 15 residues. DNA for the CDR3: TGTGCCAGCAGCTTTCACCCGAACCGGGACAGTGAGCAGTTCTTC. Translated: CASSFHPNRDSEQFF.

V usage is TRBV7-2 and J usage is TRBJ1-2; D might be TRBD1 (5 bases). CDR1 SGHTA and CDR2 FQGNSA come from the germline V gene. The CDR3 has 14 residues. The V gene lost 3 bases and the J gene lost 4 bases, with 12 bases spanning the gap. The CDR3 is CASSLWGVGYGYTF. CDR3 nucleotides: TGTGCCAGCAGCTTGTGGGGGGTTGGCTATGGCTACACCTTC.

This chain uses TRBV30 with TRBJ1-1, with no clear D. Trimming removed 0 bases at V and 5 bases at J, with 4 bases between. This CDR3 region has 11 residues. Germline CDR1 is GTSNPN and CDR2 is SVGIG (reference sequence). The chain's CDR3 is CAWSVQTEAFF. Here the CDR3 DNA reads TGTGCCTGGAGTGTTCAGACTGAAGCTTTCTTT.

J is TRBJ1-1 and V is TRBV6-1; maybe TRBD1 (5 bases). V was shortened by 5 bases and J by 1 base, with 11 bases between the two germline ends. CDR3 length: 14 amino acids. The germline CDR1 and CDR2 sequences are MNHNS and SASEGT. The CDR3, as DNA: TGTGCCAGCAGTCGGGACGGTTGGAACACTGAAGCTTTCTTT. It codes for CASSRDGWNTEAFF.

The chain is built from TRBV18 and TRBJ1-1; a weak D match, TRBD1 (6 bases). The CDR3 runs to 14 residues. Germline loops: CDR1 KGHSH, CDR2 LQKENI. Between the trimmed V and J ends, which lost 6 bases and 4 bases, there was a span of 15 bases. The CDR3 region is CASSRGGSGTEAFF. DNA of the CDR3: TGTGCCAGCTCCCGCGGGGGCTCGGGCACTGAAGCTTTCTTT.

The chain employs TRBV27 and TRBJ2-6; unclear D gene. In germline, CDR1 is MNHEY, CDR2 SMNVEV (reference sequence). The CDR3 is 15 residues long. The V end was cut by 3 bases, the J end by 0 bases, with 6 bases between. The CDR3 is CASSFGPSGANVLTF. CDR3 DNA sequence: TGTGCCAGCAGTTTCGGGCCCTCTGGGGCCAACGTCCTGACTTTC.

This clone has only one observation. This CDR3 reads CASSLQGPETQYF. CDR3 sequence (DNA): TGTGCCAGCAGCTTACAGGGGCCAGAGACCCAGTACTTC. The chain combines TRBV7-2 with TRBJ2-5, with D maybe TRBD1 (6 bases). The CDR3 is 13 amino acids. Trimming removed 2 bases from V and 4 bases from J, with 8 bases in between. Looked up from germline, CDR1 is SGHTA and CDR2 is FQGNSA.